This TCR beta chain was retrieved from a study of memory CD4+ T cells and cytomegalovirus serostatus. Single viable CD3+CD4+CD8-CD45RO+ cells were sorted as the memory CD4+ T cells. Some clones are missing from TCRdb's copy, which holds only in-frame ones; the method was immunoSEQ multiplex PCR. This table has around 45,000 clones, roughly 80% appearing once. The CDR3 totals 16 residues. The V gene's germline CDR1 is SGHAT and CDR2 FQNNGV. V was pared by 6 bases and J by 1 base, with 8 bases of the junction left unmatched. The material sequenced was memory CD4+ T cells from blood. This chain joins TRBV11-2 and TRBJ2-3, with 9 bases matching TRBD2. This sequence originates from an adult in good health and CMV-seropositive. The CDR3 bases are TGTGCCAGCAGAGCTCCCGCGGGGGGGGGCACAGATACGCAGTATTTT. This sequence encodes CASRAPAGGGTDTQYF.